This TCR beta chain was observed in a study of blood T cell repertoires in COVID-19. This clone was observed a handful of times. Measured with immunoSEQ multiplex PCR; TCRdb has only the in-frame clones, and not every one. The data hold about 130,000 clones, with approximately 89% observed a single time. CDR1 DFQATT and CDR2 SNEGSKA come from the germline V gene (reference sequence). The CDR3 extends over 16 amino acids. V gave up 3 bases and J gave up 5 bases; unmatched junction bases: 15. Sample: peripheral blood. This clonotype was sampled from a human donor in a cohort sampled during active COVID-19. The gene calls are TRBV20-1 and TRBJ1-2, with 7 bases aligning to TRBD1. The chain's CDR3 is CSASATPTGLLYGYTF. As DNA, the CDR3 is TGCAGTGCTAGTGCCACCCCGACAGGGTTACTTTATGGCTACACCTTC.